These T cell receptor beta chains were read from a single sample in a study of regulatory and conventional T cells in RAG deficiency. Method: immunoSEQ multiplex PCR; TCRdb's copy keeps in-frame clones and lacks some. This sample yields tens of thousands of clones, of which 85% to 95% are seen a single time; over 0.8% belongs to the top ten. The same data also went into a second study, on regulatory T cells.

The specimen was Tregs sorted from blood. The receptors were gathered from a human donor in good health. The CDR3 runs from the conserved cysteine through the conserved F or W. The D gene is left open where the match is weak. Clone size is shown for a subset of rows, as once, few, many or a class of expanded clone.

clone size,CDR3 length,J gene,V gene,D gene,CDR3 protein,CDR3 DNA
.,16,TRBJ2-1,TRBV9,.,CASSLRAASSYNEQFF,TGTGCCAGCAGCTTACGGGCCGCAAGCTCCTACAATGAGCAGTTCTTC
.,14,TRBJ2-3,TRBV18,.,CASSPWLSTDTQYF,TGTGCCAGCTCACCGTGGCTAAGCACAGATACGCAGTATTTT
.,17,TRBJ2-5,TRBV18,TRBD1,CASSPLYPGQARETQYF,TGTGCCAGCTCACCCCTTTATCCCGGACAGGCAAGGGAGACCCAGTACTTC
.,17,TRBJ1-3,TRBV7-9,.,CASSYPSAEPSGNTIYF,TGTGCCAGCAGCTACCCGTCCGCAGAGCCCTCTGGAAACACCATATATTTT
once,16,TRBJ2-7,TRBV9,.,CASSVGKLRGSHEQYF,TGTGCCAGCAGCGTAGGGAAACTGAGGGGGTCTCACGAGCAGTACTTC
.,17,TRBJ1-4,TRBV4-1,.,CASSPPTNGLFGEKLFF,TGCGCCAGCAGCCCACCGACTAACGGGCTGTTTGGTGAAAAACTGTTTTTT
.,11,TRBJ1-2,TRBV6-5,.,CASTNVRGYTF,TGTGCCAGCACTAATGTCCGTGGCTACACCTTC
.,12,TRBJ1-4,TRBV11-2,.,CASSWANEKLFF,TGTGCCAGCAGCTGGGCTAATGAAAAACTGTTTTTT
.,13,TRBJ1-2,TRBV9,.,CASSVVDSYGYTF,TGTGCCAGCAGCGTAGTGGACAGCTATGGCTACACCTTC
few,15,TRBJ2-1,TRBV2,TRBD2,CASRSSTSGYNEQFF,TGTGCCAGCAGGAGTTCGACTAGCGGCTACAATGAGCAGTTCTTC